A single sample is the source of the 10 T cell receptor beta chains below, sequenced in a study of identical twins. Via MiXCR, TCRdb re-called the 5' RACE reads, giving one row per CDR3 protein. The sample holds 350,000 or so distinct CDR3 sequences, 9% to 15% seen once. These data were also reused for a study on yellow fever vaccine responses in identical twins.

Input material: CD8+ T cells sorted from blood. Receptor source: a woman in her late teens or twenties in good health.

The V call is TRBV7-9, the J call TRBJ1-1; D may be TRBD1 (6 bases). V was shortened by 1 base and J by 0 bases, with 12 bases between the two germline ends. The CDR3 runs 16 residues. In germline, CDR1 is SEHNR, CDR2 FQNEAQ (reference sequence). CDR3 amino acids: CASSLGGGGVNTEAFF. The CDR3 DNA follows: TGTGCCAGCAGCTTAGGAGGGGGAGGAGTGAACACTGAAGCTTTCTTT.

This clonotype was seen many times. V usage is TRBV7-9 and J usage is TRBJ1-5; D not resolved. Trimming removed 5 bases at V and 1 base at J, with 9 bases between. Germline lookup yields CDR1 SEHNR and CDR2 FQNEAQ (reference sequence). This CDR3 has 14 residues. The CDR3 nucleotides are TGTGCCAGCAGCCCCCCAGGAAGCAATCAGCCCCAGCATTTT. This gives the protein CASSPPGSNQPQHF.

CDR3 nucleotides: TGCAGTGCTAGAGATAGACCTCAACTTGGCTACAATGAGCAGTTCTTC. It codes for CSARDRPQLGYNEQFF. The chain is built from TRBV20-1 and TRBJ2-1; D call uncertain. Deletions cut 0 bases from V and 3 bases from J, with 15 bases between. This CDR3 region has 16 residues. CDR1 DFQATT and CDR2 SNEGSKA come from the germline V gene (reference sequence).

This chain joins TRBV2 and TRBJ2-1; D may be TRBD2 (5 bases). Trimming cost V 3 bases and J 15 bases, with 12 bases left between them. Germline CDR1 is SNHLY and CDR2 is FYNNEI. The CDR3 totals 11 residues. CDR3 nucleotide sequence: TGTGCCAGCAGTGACCGACTACTCCCGTTCTTC. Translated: CASSDRLLPFF.

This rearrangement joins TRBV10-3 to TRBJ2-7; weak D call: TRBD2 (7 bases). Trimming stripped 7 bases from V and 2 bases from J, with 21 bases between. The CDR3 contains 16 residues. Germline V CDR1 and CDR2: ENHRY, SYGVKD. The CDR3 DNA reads TGTGCCATCACGCGGGACCGGGGGGCGGACCCCTACGAGCAGTACTTC. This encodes CAITRDRGADPYEQYF.

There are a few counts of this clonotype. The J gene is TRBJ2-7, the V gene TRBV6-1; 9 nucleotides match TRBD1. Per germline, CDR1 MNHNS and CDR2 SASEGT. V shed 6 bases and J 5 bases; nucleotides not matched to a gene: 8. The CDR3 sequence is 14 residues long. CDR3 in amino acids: CASREGQGRNEQYV. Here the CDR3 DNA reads TGTGCCAGCAGGGAGGGACAGGGAAGGAACGAGCAGTACGTC.

Written as DNA, the CDR3 is TGCGCCAGCAGCAACCATCAGATTAGCACAGATACGCAGTATTTT. Amino acids: CASSNHQISTDTQYF. The gene calls are TRBV5-1 and TRBJ2-3; D is undetermined. Germline CDR1 and CDR2: SGHRS and YFSETQ. Trimming took 4 bases from V and 0 from J, leaving 12 bases between them. The CDR3 runs 15 residues.

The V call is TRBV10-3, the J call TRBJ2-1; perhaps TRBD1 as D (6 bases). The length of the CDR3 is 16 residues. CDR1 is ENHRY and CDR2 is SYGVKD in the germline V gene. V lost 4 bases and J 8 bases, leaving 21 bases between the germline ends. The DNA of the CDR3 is TGTGCCATCAGTGCCTCAGGGGCCCCACCCCCCGATGAGCAGTTCTTC. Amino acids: CAISASGAPPPDEQFF.

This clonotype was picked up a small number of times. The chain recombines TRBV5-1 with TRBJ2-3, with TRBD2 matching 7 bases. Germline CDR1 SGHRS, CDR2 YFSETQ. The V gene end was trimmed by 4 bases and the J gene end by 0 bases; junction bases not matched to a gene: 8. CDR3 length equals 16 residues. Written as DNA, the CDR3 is TGCGCCAGCAGCCCGGGACTAATCCGTAGCACAGATACGCAGTATTTT. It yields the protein CASSPGLIRSTDTQYF. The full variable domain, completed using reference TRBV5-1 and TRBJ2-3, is KAGVTQTPRYLIKTRGQQVTLSCSPISGHRSVSWYQQTPGQGLQFLFEYFSETQRNKGNFPGRFSGRQFSNSRSEMNVSTLELGDSALYLCASSPGLIRSTDTQYFGPGTRLTVL.

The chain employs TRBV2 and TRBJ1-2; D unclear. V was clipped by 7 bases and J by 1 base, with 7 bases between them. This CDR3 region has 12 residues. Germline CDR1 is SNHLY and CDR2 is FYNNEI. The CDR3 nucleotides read TGTGCCAGCATCGGGCTTAACTATGGCTACACCTTC. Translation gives CASIGLNYGYTF.